A selection of T cell receptor beta chains follows, all from one sample in a study of CD8 T cells in Susac syndrome. MiXCR, run by TCRdb on the immunoSEQ multiplex PCR reads, gives a single entry per CDR3 protein. The sample holds roughly 300,000 distinct CDR3 sequences, roughly 85% seen once. Sequencing input: CD8+ T cells from PBMCs. The receptor source for this set is a human donor with multiple sclerosis. CDR3s include the opening cysteine and the closing phenylalanine or tryptophan. D genes are given only for firm matches. Size tells how often a clone was seen (once, few, many) or the class of an expanded clone, and some rows leave it out.

15 TRBJ2-6 - TRBV7-3 TRBD1 CASGQVSSGANVLTF TGTGCCAGCGGACAGGTTAGCTCTGGGGCCAACGTCCTGACTTTC
17 TRBJ1-3 - TRBV7-9 - CASSSTRTVISGNTIYF TGTGCCAGCAGCTCCACTCGGACAGTGATCTCTGGAAACACCATATATTTT
14 TRBJ2-1 - TRBV19 - CASSHRADYNEQFF TGTGCCAGTAGTCACAGGGCCGACTACAATGAGCAGTTCTTC
13 TRBJ2-5 - TRBV9 - CASSEGDSETQYF TGTGCCAGCAGCGAGGGAGATTCGGAGACCCAGTACTTC
18 TRBJ2-1 - TRBV7-8 - CASRLSSGPTSSYNEQFF TGTGCCAGCAGGTTAAGTAGCGGACCAACTAGCTCCTACAATGAGCAGTTCTTC
15 TRBJ1-1 - TRBV18 - CASSSPDLMNTEAFF TGTGCCAGCTCATCCCCAGATCTGATGAACACTGAAGCTTTCTTT
15 TRBJ1-3 - TRBV6-2/TRBV6-3 - CASRSAVSSGNTIYF TGTGCCAGCAGATCGGCAGTGAGCTCTGGAAACACCATATATTTT
12 TRBJ2-4 few TRBV6-5 - CASSYSLPRVHF TGTGCCAGCAGTTACTCGTTGCCCCGTGTCCACTTC
14 TRBJ1-4 - TRBV20-1 TRBD1 CSARGQGDNEKLFF TGCAGTGCTAGAGGACAGGGTGATAATGAAAAACTGTTTTTT
15 TRBJ2-5 - TRBV20-1 TRBD2 CSARRREAGRETQYF TGCAGTGCTAGAAGAAGGGAGGCCGGGAGGGAGACCCAGTACTTC
15 TRBJ2-3 - TRBV7-3 - CASSPFPAGSDTQYF TGTGCCAGCAGCCCCTTTCCGGCGGGTAGCGATACGCAGTATTTT
14 TRBJ2-5 - TRBV27 - CASSFVGSTETQYF TGTGCCAGCAGTTTTGTAGGTAGCACTGAGACCCAGTACTTC
14 TRBJ1-1 - TRBV5-4 TRBD1 CASSSVRGHAEAFF TGTGCCAGCAGCTCAGTCAGGGGGCACGCTGAAGCTTTCTTT
12 TRBJ2-7 - TRBV30 - CAWSVQSHEQYF TGTGCCTGGAGTGTACAGAGCCACGAGCAGTACTTC
19 TRBJ2-4 - TRBV2 TRBD2 CASSEAWREEEVAKNIQYF TGTGCCAGCAGTGAAGCTTGGCGGGAGGAGGAGGTGGCCAAAAACATTCAGTACTTC
12 TRBJ2-7 - TRBV30 - CAWTGDTAEQYF TGTGCCTGGACCGGGGACACGGCGGAGCAGTACTTC
17 TRBJ2-1 - TRBV9 TRBD2 CASSASGRAVENNEQFF TGTGCCAGCAGCGCTAGCGGGAGGGCCGTAGAGAACAATGAGCAGTTCTTC
15 TRBJ2-7 - TRBV4-1 - CASSQDLRLEDEQYF TGCGCCAGCAGCCAAGATCTACGACTCGAGGACGAGCAGTACTTC
15 TRBJ1-3 - TRBV20-1 - CSASPAGKIGNTIYF TGCAGTGCTAGCCCCGCGGGTAAGATAGGAAACACCATATATTTT
12 TRBJ2-7 - TRBV10-3 - CAISEPQGLGYF TGTGCCATCAGTGAGCCCCAGGGCCTCGGGTACTTC
12 TRBJ2-1 - TRBV2 TRBD2 CASRPSGREEFF TGTGCCAGCAGACCTAGCGGGAGGGAAGAATTCTTC
14 TRBJ2-1 - TRBV12-3/TRBV12-4 - CASSPGTHDNEQFF TGTGCCAGCAGCCCTGGGACTCACGACAATGAGCAGTTCTTC
16 TRBJ1-5 - TRBV28 - CASSRYREYSNQPQHF TGTGCCAGCAGCAGGTACAGGGAATATAGCAATCAGCCCCAGCATTTT
14 TRBJ2-2 - TRBV28 - CASSLSGDTGELFF TGTGCCAGCAGTTTATCAGGGGACACCGGGGAGCTGTTTTTT
13 TRBJ1-1 - TRBV27 - CASSLTLNTEAFF TGTGCCAGCAGCTTAACTTTGAACACTGAAGCTTTCTTT
16 TRBJ2-2 - TRBV6-1 - CASSPVTSLNTGELFF TGTGCCAGCAGCCCCGTGACTTCCCTGAACACCGGGGAGCTGTTTTTT
17 TRBJ2-7 - TRBV27 TRBD1 CASSLSVGDRASYEQYF TGTGCCAGCAGTTTATCGGTCGGGGACAGGGCCAGCTACGAGCAGTACTTC
17 TRBJ2-3 - TRBV27 TRBD2 CANRGNTLAGCTDTQYF TGTGCCAACCGCGGAAACACCCTAGCGGGATGCACAGATACGCAGTATTTT
14 TRBJ2-1 - TRBV5-6 - CASSLGPPDNEQFF TGTGCCAGCAGCTTAGGACCACCAGACAATGAGCAGTTCTTC
15 TRBJ1-1 few TRBV4-1 - CASSQDWTANTEAFF TGCGCCAGCAGCCAAGATTGGACAGCAAACACTGAAGCTTTCTTT
16 TRBJ2-1 - TRBV3-1 TRBD1 CASSPVKGQGDNEQFF TGTGCCAGCAGCCCAGTGAAGGGACAGGGAGATAATGAGCAGTTCTTC